This T cell receptor (beta chain) derives from a study of shared clonotypes between healthy human individuals. Background on the study: Per-donor plates numbered three CD4 naive, three CD4 memory, two CD8 naive and one CD8 memory. Whole-study results and caveats: Memory subsets generally showed smaller estimated richness than naive subsets did.

As for this clone: No antigen is known for it.

Repertoires were generated with immunoSEQ multiplex PCR, while TCRdb's copy carries only in-frame clones and drops some. The table includes about 1 million clones, 75% detected once. The sequencing input was memory CD4+ T cells sorted from blood. Subset indicated: CD45RA-negative fraction. This receptor was taken from a man younger than 35 in good health.

The CDR3 DNA follows: TGTGCCAGCTCACCCATACCACAAGGGACAGCGGGATTCCCTGGGGATGAGCAGTTCTTC. Translated, it gives CASSPIPQGTAGFPGDEQFF. The rearrangement uses TRBV18 and TRBJ2-1, with D perhaps TRBD1 or TRBD2 (7 bases each). The CDR3 length is 20 residues. CDR1 KGHSH and CDR2 LQKENI come from the germline V gene. V was trimmed by 3 bases and J by 8 bases, leaving 32 bases between them.